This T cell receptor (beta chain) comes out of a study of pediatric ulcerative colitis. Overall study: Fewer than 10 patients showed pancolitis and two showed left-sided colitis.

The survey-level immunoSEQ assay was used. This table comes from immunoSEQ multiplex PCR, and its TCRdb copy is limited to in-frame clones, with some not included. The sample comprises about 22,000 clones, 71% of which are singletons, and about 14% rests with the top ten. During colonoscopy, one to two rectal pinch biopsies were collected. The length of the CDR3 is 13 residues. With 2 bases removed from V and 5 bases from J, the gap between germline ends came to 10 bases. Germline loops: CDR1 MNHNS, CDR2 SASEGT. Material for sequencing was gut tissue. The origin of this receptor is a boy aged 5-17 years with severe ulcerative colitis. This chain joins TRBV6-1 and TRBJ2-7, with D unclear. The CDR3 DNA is TGTGCCAGCAGTGAATTTCGTCCGGACGAGCAGTACTTC. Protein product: CASSEFRPDEQYF.